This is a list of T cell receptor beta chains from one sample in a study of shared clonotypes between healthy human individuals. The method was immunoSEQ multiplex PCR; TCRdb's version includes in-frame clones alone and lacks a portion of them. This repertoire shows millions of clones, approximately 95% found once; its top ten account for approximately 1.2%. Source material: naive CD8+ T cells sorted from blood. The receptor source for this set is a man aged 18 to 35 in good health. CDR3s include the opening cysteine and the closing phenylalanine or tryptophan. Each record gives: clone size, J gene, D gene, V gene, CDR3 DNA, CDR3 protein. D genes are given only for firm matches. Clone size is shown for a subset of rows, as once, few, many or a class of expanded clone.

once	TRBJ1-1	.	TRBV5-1	TGCGCCAGCAGCTTGGGAGGACAGAACACTGAAGCTTTCTTT	CASSLGGQNTEAFF
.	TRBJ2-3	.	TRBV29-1	TGCAGCGTTGTCCCGGGGGCGACAGATACGCAGTATTTT	CSVVPGATDTQYF
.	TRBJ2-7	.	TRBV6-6	TGTGCCAGCAGACAGGGTTCACCTACGATTGGGCAGTACTTC	CASRQGSPTIGQYF
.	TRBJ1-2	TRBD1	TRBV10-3	TGTGCCATCAGTGAAGAACAACAGGGGGATTATGGCTATGGCTACACCTTC	CAISEEQQGDYGYGYTF
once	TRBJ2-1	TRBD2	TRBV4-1	TGCGCCAGCAGCCAAGATCAGCCTAGCGGGAGGGGCTACAATGAGCAGTTCTTC	CASSQDQPSGRGYNEQFF
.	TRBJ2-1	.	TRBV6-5	TGTGCCAGCAGTTACTCCACTTCGAGTGAGCAGTTCTTC	CASSYSTSSEQFF
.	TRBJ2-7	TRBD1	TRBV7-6	TGTGCCAGCAGCTTAGAGCCGGGACAGCCCTACGAGCAGTACTTC	CASSLEPGQPYEQYF
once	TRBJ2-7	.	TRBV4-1	TGCGCCAGCAGCCAAGGATTGGAGGGGGCCAGCTCCTACGAGCAGTACTTC	CASSQGLEGASSYEQYF
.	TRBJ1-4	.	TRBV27	TGTGCCAGCAGTTTATTGGGGGAGGCTAATGAAAAACTGTTTTTT	CASSLLGEANEKLFF
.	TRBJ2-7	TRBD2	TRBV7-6	TGTGCCAGCAGCTTAGCGGGGGGGACCTACGAGCAGTACTTC	CASSLAGGTYEQYF
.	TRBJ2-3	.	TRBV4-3	TGCGCCAGCAGCCAAGCGGGTAGCACAGATACGCAGTATTTT	CASSQAGSTDTQYF
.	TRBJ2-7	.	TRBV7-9	TGTGCCAGCAGCGACCCAGACCACGAGCAGTACTTC	CASSDPDHEQYF
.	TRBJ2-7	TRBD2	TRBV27	TGTGCCAGCAGTCCGTCTAGCGGGGGGATCTCCTACGAGCAGTACTTC	CASSPSSGGISYEQYF
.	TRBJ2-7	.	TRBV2	TGTGCCAGCAGACTGAACTACGAGCAGTACTTC	CASRLNYEQYF
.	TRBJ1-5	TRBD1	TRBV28	TGTGCCAGCAGGGCCGGGACAGGGGTCAATCAGCCCCAGCATTTT	CASRAGTGVNQPQHF
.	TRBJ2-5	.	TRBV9	TGTGCCAGCAGCCCCCCCGAAGGGACGGAGACCCAGTACTTC	CASSPPEGTETQYF
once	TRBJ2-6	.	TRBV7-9	TGTGCCAGCAGCTCGGACGGCGTCACGGGGTCTGGGGCCAACGTCCTGACTTTC	CASSSDGVTGSGANVLTF
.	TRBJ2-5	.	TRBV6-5	TGTGCCAGCAGCCCCCCCCGACAAGAGACCCAGTACTTC	CASSPPRQETQYF
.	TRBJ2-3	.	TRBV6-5	TGTGCCAGCAGTTACTCCGCCGGGGGGCCAGATACGCAGTATTTT	CASSYSAGGPDTQYF
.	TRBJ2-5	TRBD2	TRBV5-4	TGTGCCAGCAGCTTAGCGGGAGTGACAGAGACCCAGTACTTC	CASSLAGVTETQYF
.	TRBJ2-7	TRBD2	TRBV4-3	TGCGCCAGCAGCCAATCCCTGTTGGCGGGAGTATCCTACGAGCAGTACTTC	CASSQSLLAGVSYEQYF
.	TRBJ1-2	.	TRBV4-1	TGCGCCAGCAGCCAAGTAGCCTACGGCGGGGGCTACACCTTC	CASSQVAYGGGYTF
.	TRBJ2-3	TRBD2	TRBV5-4	TGTGCCAGCGGGGGACTAGCGGGACCGTATAGCACAGATACGCAGTATTTT	CASGGLAGPYSTDTQYF
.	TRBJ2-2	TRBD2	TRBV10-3	TGTGCCATCACGGGACTAGCGGGAGAAAACACCGGGGAGCTGTTTTTT	CAITGLAGENTGELFF
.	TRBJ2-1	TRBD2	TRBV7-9	TGTGCCAGCAGCTTAGGGACTAGCGGGGTATACAATGAGCAGTTCTTC	CASSLGTSGVYNEQFF
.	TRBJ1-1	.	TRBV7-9	TGTGCCAGCAGCACATGGCGCACTGAAGCTTTCTTT	CASSTWRTEAFF
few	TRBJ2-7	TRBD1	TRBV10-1	TGCGCCAGCAGTGGACAGGGCGCCTACGAGCAGTACTTC	CASSGQGAYEQYF
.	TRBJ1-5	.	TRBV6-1	TGTGCCACCTCCCCCGAATGGGATTATCAGCCCCAGCATTTT	CATSPEWDYQPQHF
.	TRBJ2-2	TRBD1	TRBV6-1	TGTGCCAGCAGTGGATCCGGGACAGGACTCACCGGGGAGCTGTTTTTT	CASSGSGTGLTGELFF
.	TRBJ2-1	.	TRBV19	TGTGCCAGTAGTATGGGGGAAGGGTACAATGAGCAGTTCTTC	CASSMGEGYNEQFF
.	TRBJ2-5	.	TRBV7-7	TGTGCTAGCAGCTTAGTCCAAACCGGGGGCAGGTACCAAGAGACCCAGTACTTC	CASSLVQTGGRYQETQYF
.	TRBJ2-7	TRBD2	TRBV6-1	TGTGCCAGCAGCCCCCCGGCTAGCGGCTCCTACGAGCAGTACTTC	CASSPPASGSYEQYF
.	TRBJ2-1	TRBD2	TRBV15	TGTGCCACCAGCACGGGACTAGCGGGTTACAATGAGCAGTTCTTC	CATSTGLAGYNEQFF
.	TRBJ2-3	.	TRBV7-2	TGTGCCAGCAGTAGTCTAGCGCCTAGCACAGATACGCAGTATTTT	CASSSLAPSTDTQYF
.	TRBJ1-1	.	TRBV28	TGTGCCAGCAGTTTCGCGGGGGACACGAAACTGAACACTGAAGCTTTCTTT	CASSFAGDTKLNTEAFF
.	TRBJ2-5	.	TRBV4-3	TGCGCCAGCAGCCAAGGTTCGGGATACCAAGAGACCCAGTACTTC	CASSQGSGYQETQYF
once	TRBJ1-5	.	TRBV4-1	TGCGCCAGCAGCTCGGATGCTAGGCCGAATCAGCCCCAGCATTTT	CASSSDARPNQPQHF
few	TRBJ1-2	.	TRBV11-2	TGTGCCAGCAGCGCGAGCCAGTATGCCGGGGCTTCGGGCTACACCTTC	CASSASQYAGASGYTF
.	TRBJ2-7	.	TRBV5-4	TGTGCCAGCAGCTTGGGTATACCGGGACTCGGCTCCTACGAGCAGTACTTC	CASSLGIPGLGSYEQYF
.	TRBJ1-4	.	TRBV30	TGTGCCTGGAGTGTGGGAGGGTCCCTCGATTTT	CAWSVGGSLDF
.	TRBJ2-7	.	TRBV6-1	TGTGCCAGCAGTGAACCGGACTCTTCCTACGAGCAGTACTTC	CASSEPDSSYEQYF
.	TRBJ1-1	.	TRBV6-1	TGTGCCAGCAGTGAAGAAGGGGGGTACACTGAAGCTTTCTTT	CASSEEGGYTEAFF
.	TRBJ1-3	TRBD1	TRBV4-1	TGCGCCAGCAGCCTACGACAGGGATCTGGAAACACCATATATTTT	CASSLRQGSGNTIYF
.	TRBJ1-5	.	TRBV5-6	TGTGCCAGCAGCTCGTGGGCTCAGCCCCAGCATTTT	CASSSWAQPQHF
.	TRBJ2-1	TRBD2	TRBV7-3	TGTGCCAGCAGCGCCGGGACTACCAACAATGAGCAGTTCTTC	CASSAGTTNNEQFF
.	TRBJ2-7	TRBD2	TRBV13	TGTGCCAGCAGAACTCTTAGCGGGAGGGCCCACGAGCAGTACTTC	CASRTLSGRAHEQYF
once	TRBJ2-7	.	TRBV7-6	TGTGCCAGCAGCCGAGGACACCACTACGAGCAGTACTTC	CASSRGHHYEQYF
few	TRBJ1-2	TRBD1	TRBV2	TGTGCCAGCAGTGCCGCCGGGACAGACTATGGCTACACCTTC	CASSAAGTDYGYTF
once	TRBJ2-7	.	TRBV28	TGTGCCAGCAGTTCCCTAGGGGGGAACCACGAGCAGTACTTC	CASSSLGGNHEQYF
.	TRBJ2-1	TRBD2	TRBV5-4	TGTGCCAGCAGCTTCGCCGGCGAGCGGGATTCCTACAATGAGCAGTTCTTC	CASSFAGERDSYNEQFF
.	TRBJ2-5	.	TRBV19	TGTGCCAGTAGTATTCAATACCCCGGGGGGCCAAAGTACTTC	CASSIQYPGGPKYF
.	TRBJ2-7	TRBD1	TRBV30	TGTGCCTGGAGGGAAGGGACAGGGCCCCCCTACGAGCAGTACTTC	CAWREGTGPPYEQYF
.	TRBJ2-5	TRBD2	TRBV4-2	TGTGCCAGCAGCCAAGTCGGACCAGCGGGGGAGACCCAGTACTTC	CASSQVGPAGETQYF
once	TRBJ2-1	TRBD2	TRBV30	TGTGCCTGGAGTGGCCTAGCGGGAAATGAGCAGTTCTTC	CAWSGLAGNEQFF
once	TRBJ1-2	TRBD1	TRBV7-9	TGTGCCAGCAGCTTAGGAGCGGCAGGGGGATTAGATGGCTACACCTTC	CASSLGAAGGLDGYTF
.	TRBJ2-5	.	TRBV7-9	TGTGCCAGCAGCGCAGACAGACCCCAAGAGACCCAGTACTTC	CASSADRPQETQYF
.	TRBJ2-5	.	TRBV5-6	TGTGCCAGCAGCTGGGAAGCACGGGAGACCCAGTACTTC	CASSWEARETQYF
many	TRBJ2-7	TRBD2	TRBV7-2	TGTGCCAGCAGCTTACCGAGGGAGATAGCGGGATCCTACGAGCAGTACTTC	CASSLPREIAGSYEQYF
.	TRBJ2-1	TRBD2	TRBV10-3	TGTGCCACCCTTCTAGCGGCTTACAATGAGCAGTTCTTC	CATLLAAYNEQFF